The entry below describes one TCR beta chain. Its cognate antigen is unknown. The data are from a study of cytomegalovirus exposure and HLA in healthy donors. Study results and limitations: Later analysis associated a missense DCLRE1C variant with TCR beta V- and J-gene trimming. Clonal expansion was found to be greater in HLA-associated TCR beta chains than in equally common others in a later analysis. Most CMV-associated TCR beta chains appeared HLA-restricted in a later analysis. Sequencing had likely introduced a cluster of highly shared sequence variants as an artifact.

The study ran its PCR with 60 Vbeta and 13 Jbeta primers. The table came from immunoSEQ multiplex PCR; TCRdb's copy has only in-frame clones and leaves some out. The table counts under 40,000 clones; 3.4% lies in the top ten. The V segment lost 4 bases and the J segment 5 bases; nucleotides outside the gene matches: 13. This CDR3 has 18 residues. Germline lookup yields CDR1 SGHRS and CDR2 YFSETQ. The chain employs TRBV5-1 and TRBJ2-3, with 13 bases aligning to TRBD2. Sequences were obtained from PBMCs. The clonotype originates from a woman in her thirties or forties in good health and CMV-seropositive. The CDR3 region has the DNA TGCGCCAGCAGCGCCGGGACTAGCGGGATGGGAGGGGTAGATACGCAGTATTTT. It codes for CASSAGTSGMGGVDTQYF.